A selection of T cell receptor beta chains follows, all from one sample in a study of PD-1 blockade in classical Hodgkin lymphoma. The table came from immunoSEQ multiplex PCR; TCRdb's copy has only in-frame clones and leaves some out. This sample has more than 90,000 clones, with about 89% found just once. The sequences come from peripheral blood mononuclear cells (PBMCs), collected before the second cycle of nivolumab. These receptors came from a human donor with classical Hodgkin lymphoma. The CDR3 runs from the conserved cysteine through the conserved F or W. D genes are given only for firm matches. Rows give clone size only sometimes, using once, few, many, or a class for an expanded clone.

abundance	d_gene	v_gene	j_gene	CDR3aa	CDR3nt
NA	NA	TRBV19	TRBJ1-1	CASSMGRLNTEAFF	TGTGCCAGTAGTATGGGCCGGCTGAACACTGAAGCTTTCTTT
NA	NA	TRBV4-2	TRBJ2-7	CASSQDATNRDITYEQYF	TGTGCCAGCAGCCAAGATGCTACTAACCGGGACATTACCTACGAGCAGTACTTC
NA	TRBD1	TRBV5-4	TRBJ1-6	CASTHRTGTYNSPLHF	TGTGCCAGCACCCACCGGACAGGGACGTATAATTCACCCCTCCACTTT
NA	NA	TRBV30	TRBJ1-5	CAWSVVWDQPQHF	TGTGCCTGGAGTGTAGTCTGGGACCAGCCCCAGCATTTT
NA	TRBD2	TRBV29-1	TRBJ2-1	CSVEAGTKSLSYNEQFF	TGCAGCGTTGAAGCCGGGACTAAATCACTCTCCTACAATGAGCAGTTCTTC
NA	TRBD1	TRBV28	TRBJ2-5	CASRPARTGTAETQYF	TGTGCCAGCAGACCAGCCCGGACAGGGACAGCGGAGACCCAGTACTTC
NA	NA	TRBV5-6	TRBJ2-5	CASSLLGSIEETQYF	TGTGCCAGCAGCTTGCTTGGTAGCATCGAAGAGACCCAGTACTTC
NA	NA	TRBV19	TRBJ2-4	CASSIGQQQYF	TGTGCCAGTAGTATAGGGCAGCAACAGTACTTC
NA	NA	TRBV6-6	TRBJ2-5	CASSYRREETQYF	TGTGCCAGCAGTTACCGAAGGGAGGAGACCCAGTACTTC
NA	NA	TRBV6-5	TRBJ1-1	CASKGGWAEAFF	TGTGCCAGCAAGGGAGGGTGGGCTGAAGCTTTCTTT
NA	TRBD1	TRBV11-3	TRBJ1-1	CASSFAGQGEAFF	TGTGCCAGCAGCTTCGCAGGACAGGGTGAAGCTTTCTTT
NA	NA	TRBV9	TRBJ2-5	CASSVEGQETQYF	TGTGCCAGCAGCGTAGAAGGTCAAGAGACCCAGTACTTC
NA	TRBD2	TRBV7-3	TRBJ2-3	CASSLRGPSGGADTQYF	TGTGCCAGCAGCTTAAGGGGCCCTAGCGGGGGTGCGGATACGCAGTATTTT
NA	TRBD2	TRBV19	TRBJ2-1	CASSLTSGPYNEQFF	TGTGCCAGTAGTCTGACTAGCGGGCCGTACAATGAGCAGTTCTTC
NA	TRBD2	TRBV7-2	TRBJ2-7	CASSFRQGGGYEQYF	TGTGCCAGCAGCTTCCGCCAGGGCGGGGGTTACGAGCAGTACTTC
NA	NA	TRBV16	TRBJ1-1	CASSLTSYTEAFF	TGTGCCAGCAGCCTTACATCTTACACTGAAGCTTTCTTT
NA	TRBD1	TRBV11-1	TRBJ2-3	CASSSRTGDIRDTQYF	TGTGCCAGCAGTTCACGTACAGGGGACATTAGGGATACGCAGTATTTT
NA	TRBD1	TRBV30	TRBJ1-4	CAWSVPGTGPLNEKLFF	TGTGCCTGGAGTGTACCCGGGACAGGACCGCTGAATGAAAAACTGTTTTTT
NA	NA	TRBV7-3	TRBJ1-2	CASSLSGSRGYTF	TGTGCCAGCAGCCTTTCAGGTTCCCGGGGCTACACCTTC
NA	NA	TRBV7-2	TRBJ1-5	CASRRDSNQPQHF	TGTGCCAGCAGACGGGACAGCAATCAGCCCCAGCATTTT
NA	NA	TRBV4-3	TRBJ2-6	CASSQDRETGANVLTF	TGCGCCAGCAGCCAAGATAGGGAGACTGGGGCCAACGTCCTGACTTTC
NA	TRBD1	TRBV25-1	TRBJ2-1	CASSEFGRETGDNEQFF	TGTGCCAGCAGTGAATTCGGCCGGGAGACAGGGGACAATGAGCAGTTCTTC
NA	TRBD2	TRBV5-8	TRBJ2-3	CASSQGLAGFSDTQYF	TGTGCCAGCAGCCAAGGACTAGCGGGGTTCTCAGATACGCAGTATTTT
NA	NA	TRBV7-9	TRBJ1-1	CASSAVLNTEAFF	TGTGCCAGCAGCGCCGTTTTAAACACTGAAGCTTTCTTT
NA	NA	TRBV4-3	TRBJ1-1	CASSQAGGGEAFF	TGCGCCAGCAGCCAAGCCGGGGGGGGTGAAGCTTTCTTT
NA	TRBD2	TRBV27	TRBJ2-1	CASSHVPGGTYNEQFF	TGTGCCAGCAGCCACGTACCGGGGGGGACCTACAATGAGCAGTTCTTC
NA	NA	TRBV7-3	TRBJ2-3	CASSPAGRSTDTQYF	TGTGCCAGCAGCCCCGCGGGACGGAGCACAGATACGCAGTATTTT
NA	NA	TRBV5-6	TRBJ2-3	CASTPRVSDTQYF	TGTGCCAGCACGCCGAGGGTTTCAGATACGCAGTATTTT
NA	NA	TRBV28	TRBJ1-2	CATEGDANYGYTF	TGTGCCACTGAAGGGGACGCTAACTATGGCTACACCTTC
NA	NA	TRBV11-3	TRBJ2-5	CASSQEGGETQYF	TGTGCCAGCAGCCAGGAGGGTGGCGAGACCCAGTACTTC
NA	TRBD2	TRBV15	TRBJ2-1	CATSREGSGADNEQFF	TGTGCCACCAGCAGAGAGGGTAGCGGGGCGGACAATGAGCAGTTCTTC
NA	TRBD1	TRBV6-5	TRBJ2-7	CASSYSMAGQGFEQYF	TGTGCCAGCAGTTACTCGATGGCGGGACAGGGGTTCGAGCAGTACTTC
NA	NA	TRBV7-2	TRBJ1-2	CASKKEGGFGDGYTF	TGTGCCAGCAAGAAAGAGGGGGGCTTTGGCGATGGCTACACCTTC
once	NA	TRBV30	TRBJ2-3	CACRMDSPIELADTQYF	TGTGCCTGCCGCATGGACAGTCCAATTGAGCTCGCAGATACGCAGTATTTT
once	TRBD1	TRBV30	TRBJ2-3	CAWSAGQGITDTQYF	TGTGCCTGGAGTGCGGGACAGGGGATCACAGATACGCAGTATTTT
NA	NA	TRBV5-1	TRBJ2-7	CASSQTSSYEQYF	TGCGCCAGCAGCCAAACCAGCTCCTACGAGCAGTACTTC
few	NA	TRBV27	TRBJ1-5	CASSTGTNQPQHF	TGTGCCAGCAGTACAGGGACCAATCAGCCCCAGCATTTT
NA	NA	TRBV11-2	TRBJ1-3	CASSHDGTIYF	TGTGCCAGCAGTCACGACGGAACCATATATTTT
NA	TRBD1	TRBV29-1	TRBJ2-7	CSVVVFRGNYEQYF	TGCAGCGTTGTTGTGTTCAGGGGGAACTACGAGCAGTACTTC
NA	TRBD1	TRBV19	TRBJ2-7	CASSIIRDRAYEQYF	TGTGCCAGTAGTATAATTAGGGACAGAGCCTACGAGCAGTACTTC
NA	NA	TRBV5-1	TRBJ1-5	CASSLGANQPQHF	TGCGCCAGCAGCTTGGGGGCAAATCAGCCCCAGCATTTT
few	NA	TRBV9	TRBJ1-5	CASSPWGSNQPQHF	TGTGCCAGCAGCCCATGGGGTAGCAATCAGCCCCAGCATTTT
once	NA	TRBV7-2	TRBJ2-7	CASSLAGGSYEQYF	TGTGCCAGCAGCTTAGCGGGGGGTTCCTACGAGCAGTACTTC
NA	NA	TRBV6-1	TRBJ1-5	CASSEARVSNQPQHF	TGTGCCAGCAGTGAAGCCAGGGTTAGCAATCAGCCCCAGCATTTT
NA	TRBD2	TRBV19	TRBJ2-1	CASRTSGGAGLNEQFF	TGTGCCAGTAGGACTAGCGGGGGGGCCGGGCTAAATGAGCAGTTCTTC
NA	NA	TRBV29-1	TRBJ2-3	CSVTRSSRSTDTQYF	TGCAGCGTTACTAGGTCTAGCAGATCCACAGATACGCAGTATTTT
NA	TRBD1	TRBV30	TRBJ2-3	CAWISGGRYRDTQYF	TGTGCCTGGATTTCAGGGGGAAGGTATAGGGATACGCAGTATTTT
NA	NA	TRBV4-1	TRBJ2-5	CASSQPDEGETQYF	TGCGCCAGCAGCCAACCGGACGAAGGAGAGACCCAGTACTTC
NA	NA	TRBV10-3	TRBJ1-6	CAISEPDPSSYNSPLHF	TGTGCCATCAGTGAACCGGATCCAAGCTCCTATAATTCACCCCTCCACTTT
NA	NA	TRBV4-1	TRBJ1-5	CASSQGRDQPQHF	TGCGCCAGCAGCCAAGGAAGGGATCAGCCCCAGCATTTT
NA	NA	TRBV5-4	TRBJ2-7	CASRIGGQAYSYEQYF	TGTGCCAGCAGAATAGGGGGTCAGGCCTACTCCTACGAGCAGTACTTC
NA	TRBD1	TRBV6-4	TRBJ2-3	CASSDNGQGSDTQYF	TGTGCCAGCAGTGACAACGGACAGGGCTCAGATACGCAGTATTTT
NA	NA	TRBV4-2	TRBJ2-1	CASSRRGHGNEQFF	TGTGCCAGCAGCCGTCGGGGGCACGGCAATGAGCAGTTCTTC